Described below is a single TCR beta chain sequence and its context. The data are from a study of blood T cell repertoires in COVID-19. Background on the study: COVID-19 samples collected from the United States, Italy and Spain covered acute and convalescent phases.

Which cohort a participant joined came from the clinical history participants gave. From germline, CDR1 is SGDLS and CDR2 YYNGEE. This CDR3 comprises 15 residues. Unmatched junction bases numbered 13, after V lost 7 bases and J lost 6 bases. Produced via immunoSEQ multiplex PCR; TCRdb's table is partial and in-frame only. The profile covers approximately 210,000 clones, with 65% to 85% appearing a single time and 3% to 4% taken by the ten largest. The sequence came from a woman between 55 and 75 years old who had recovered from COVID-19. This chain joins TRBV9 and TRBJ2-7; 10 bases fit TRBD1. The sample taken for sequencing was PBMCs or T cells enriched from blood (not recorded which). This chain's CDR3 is CASGVTGTGVSEQYF. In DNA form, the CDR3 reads TGTGCCAGCGGAGTCACCGGGACAGGGGTTTCCGAGCAGTACTTC.